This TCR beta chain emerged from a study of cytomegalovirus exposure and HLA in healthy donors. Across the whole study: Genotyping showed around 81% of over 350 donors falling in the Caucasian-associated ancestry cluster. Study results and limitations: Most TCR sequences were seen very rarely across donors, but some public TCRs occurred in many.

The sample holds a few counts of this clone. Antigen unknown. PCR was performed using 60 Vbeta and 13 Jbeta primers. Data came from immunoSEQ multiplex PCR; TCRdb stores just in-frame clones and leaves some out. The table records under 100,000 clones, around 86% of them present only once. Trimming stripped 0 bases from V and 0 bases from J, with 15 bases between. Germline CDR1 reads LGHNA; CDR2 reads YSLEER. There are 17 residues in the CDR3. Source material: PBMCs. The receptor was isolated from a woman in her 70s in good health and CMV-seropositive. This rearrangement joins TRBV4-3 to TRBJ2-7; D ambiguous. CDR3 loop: CASSQDRVARSSYEQYF. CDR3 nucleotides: TGCGCCAGCAGCCAAGATCGGGTGGCACGGAGCTCCTACGAGCAGTACTTC.